These 8 T cell receptor beta chains share one sample of origin, sequenced in a study of T cells in Graves' hyperthyroidism and ophthalmopathy. Amplified TCR beta CDR3 regions came from RNA transcripts. HTBI primers were used for first-round RT-PCR of the TCR CDR3. TCRdb reanalysed the multiplex PCR reads using MiXCR and keeps one entry per CDR3 protein. The sample consists of 650,000 to 850,000 distinct CDR3 sequences, roughly a sixth of them appearing once. Source material: blood. The receptor source for this set is a woman in her 50s with Graves' hyperthyroidism that later progressed to Graves' ophthalmopathy.

The rearrangement links TRBV3-1 to TRBJ1-6; possibly TRBD1 for D (5 bases). Germline loops: CDR1 LGHDT, CDR2 YNNKEL (reference sequence). The length of the CDR3 is 16 residues. Trimming took 4 bases from V and 10 from J, leaving 20 bases between them. CDR3 coding DNA: TGTGCCAGCAGCCCCCGGGACCGTTCGGGAGGATCACCCCTCCACTTT. Translation: CASSPRDRSGGSPLHF. Looking up the rest from reference TRBV3-1 and TRBJ1-6 gives the full variable domain: DTAVSQTPKYLVTQMGNDKSIKCEQNLGHDTMYWYKQDSKKFLKIMFSYNNKELIINETVPNRFSPKSPDKAHLNLHINSLELGDSAVYFCASSPRDRSGGSPLHFGNGTRLTVT.

This clonotype was recorded many times. This CDR3 is CASSLSRGRPETQYF. The CDR3 bases are TGTGCCAGCAGTTTAAGTCGGGGGCGCCCCGAGACCCAGTACTTC. The rearrangement joins TRBV27 to TRBJ2-5; D could derive from TRBD1 or TRBD2 (6 bases each). Trimming took off 2 bases at V and 5 bases at J, with 15 bases between the two ends. Germline loops: CDR1 MNHEY, CDR2 SMNVEV (reference sequence). The CDR3 covers 15 residues.

The chain joins TRBV4-1 to TRBJ1-5, with D possibly TRBD1 on 5 matching bases. The CDR3 totals 15 residues. Germline lookup yields CDR1 MGHRA and CDR2 YSYEKL. Trimming pared 5 bases from V and 1 base from J, leaving 12 bases between. The CDR3 DNA reads TGCGCCAGCAGCGGGTTGGGGACGAGCAATCAGCCCCAGCATTTT. Translated, it gives CASSGLGTSNQPQHF.

The J gene is TRBJ1-2, the V gene TRBV24-1; 9 bases fit TRBD1. The CDR3 loop spans 14 amino acids. CDR1 and CDR2 (germline): KGHDR, SFDVKD. After removal of 4 bases from V and 8 bases from J, the junction contained 7 bases not matched to a gene. The CDR3 DNA reads TGTGCCACCAGTGAGGCATGGACAGGGGTCGGCTACACCTTC. Translating it yields CATSEAWTGVGYTF.

This clonotype was recorded many times. Here the CDR3 reads CASSLLGRRANEQFF. The CDR3 DNA reads as TGCGCCAGCAGCTTGTTAGGAAGGAGGGCCAATGAGCAGTTCTTC. The V call is TRBV5-1, the J call TRBJ2-1; D is perhaps TRBD2 (6 bases). The length of the CDR3 is 15 residues. Deletions cut 1 base from V and 6 bases from J, with 14 bases between. CDR1 is SGHRS and CDR2 is YFSETQ in the germline V gene.

This clonotype was counted only a few times. The chain employs TRBV7-9 and TRBJ1-5, with D unresolved. CDR1 SEHNR and CDR2 FQNEAQ come from the germline V gene (reference sequence). Trimming pared 5 bases from V and 3 bases from J, leaving 8 bases between. There are 13 residues in the CDR3. CDR3 DNA sequence: TGTGCCAGCAGCCCAGACGCCAATCAGCCCCAGCATTTT. This gives the protein CASSPDANQPQHF. The full variable domain, rest sourced from reference TRBV7-9 and TRBJ1-5, is DTGVSQNPRHKITKRGQNVTFRCDPISEHNRLYWYRQTLGQGPEFLTYFQNEAQLEKSRLLSDRFSAERPKGSFSTLEIQRTEQGDSAMYLCASSPDANQPQHFGDGTRLSIL.

This clonotype was seen only a few times. This rearrangement joins TRBV6-2 or TRBV6-3 to TRBJ2-7, with D maybe TRBD1 (5 bases). Trimming removed 8 bases from V and 4 bases from J, with 21 bases in between. This CDR3 has 15 amino acids. The V gene's germline CDR1 is MNHEY and CDR2 SVGEGT. The CDR3 DNA reads as TGTGCCAGCGGGGATGGCGTGGGGCGAACGTACGAGCAGTACTTC. Translation: CASGDGVGRTYEQYF.

The chain employs TRBV10-3 and TRBJ1-4, with D possibly TRBD1 on 6 matching bases. Germline assignment: CDR1 ENHRY and CDR2 SYGVKD. This CDR3 region has 13 residues. Trimming took off 10 bases at V and 7 bases at J, with 16 bases between the two ends. The CDR3 region has the DNA TGTGCCACCCTGGACAGTTCCTCTGAAAAACTGTTTTTT. It yields the protein CATLDSSSEKLFF.